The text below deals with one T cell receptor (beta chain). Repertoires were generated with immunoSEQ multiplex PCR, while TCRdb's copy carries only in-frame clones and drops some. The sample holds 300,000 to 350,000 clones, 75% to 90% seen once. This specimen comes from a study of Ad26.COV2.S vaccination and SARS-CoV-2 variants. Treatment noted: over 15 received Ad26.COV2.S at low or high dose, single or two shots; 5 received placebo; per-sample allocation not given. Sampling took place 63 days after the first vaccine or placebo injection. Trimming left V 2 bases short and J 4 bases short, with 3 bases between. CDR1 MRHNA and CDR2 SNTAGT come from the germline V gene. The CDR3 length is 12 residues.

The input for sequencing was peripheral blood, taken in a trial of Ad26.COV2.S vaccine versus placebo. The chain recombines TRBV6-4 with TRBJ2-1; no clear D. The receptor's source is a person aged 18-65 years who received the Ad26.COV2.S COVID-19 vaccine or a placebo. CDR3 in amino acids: CASSDTYNEQFF. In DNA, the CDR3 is TGTGCCAGCAGTGACACGTACAATGAGCAGTTCTTC.